Only a few counts were recorded for the clone carrying this TCR beta chain. This CDR3 region has 14 residues. V lost 1 base and J 2 bases, leaving 8 bases between the germline ends. CDR1 LNHDA and CDR2 SQIVND come from the germline V gene (reference sequence). This entry comes from a study of blood T cells in healthy people across ages. Then a second PCR, running about 6 to 11 cycles, was carried out with a sample-barcoded 5' primer and a J-beta primer mix. In TCRdb, the 5' RACE reads were re-called with MiXCR into one record per CDR3 protein. The sample has under 850,000 distinct CDR3 sequences, about 34% seen once.

Sequencing was done on a sample of blood. The chain couples TRBV19 to TRBJ1-1; unclear D gene. The sequence was collected from a man between 18 and 29 years old in good health. CDR3 nucleotide sequence: TGTGCCAGTAGTATAGCCGGCGATAACACTGAAGCTTTCTTT. Its translation is CASSIAGDNTEAFF.